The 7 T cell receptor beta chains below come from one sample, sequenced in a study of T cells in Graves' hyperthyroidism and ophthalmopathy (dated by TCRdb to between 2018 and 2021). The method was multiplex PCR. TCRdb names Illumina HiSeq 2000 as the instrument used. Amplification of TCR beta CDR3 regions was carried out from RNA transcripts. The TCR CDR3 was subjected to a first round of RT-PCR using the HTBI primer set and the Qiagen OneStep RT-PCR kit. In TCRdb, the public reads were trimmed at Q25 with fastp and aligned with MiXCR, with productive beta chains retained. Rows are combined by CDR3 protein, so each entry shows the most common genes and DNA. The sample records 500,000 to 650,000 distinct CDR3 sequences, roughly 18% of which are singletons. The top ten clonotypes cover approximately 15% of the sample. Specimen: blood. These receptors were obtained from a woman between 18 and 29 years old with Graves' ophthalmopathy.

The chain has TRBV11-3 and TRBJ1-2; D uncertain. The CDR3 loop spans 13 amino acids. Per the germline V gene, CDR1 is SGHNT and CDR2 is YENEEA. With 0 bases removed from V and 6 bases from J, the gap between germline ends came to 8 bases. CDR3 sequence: CASSLDGRDGYTF. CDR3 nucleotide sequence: TGTGCCAGCAGCTTAGATGGAAGAGATGGCTACACCTTC.

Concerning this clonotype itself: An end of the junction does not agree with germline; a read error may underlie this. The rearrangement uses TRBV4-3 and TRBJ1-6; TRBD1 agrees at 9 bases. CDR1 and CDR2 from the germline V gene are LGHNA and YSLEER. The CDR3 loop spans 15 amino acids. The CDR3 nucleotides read TGCGCCAGCAGCCAAGAGGACAGGGGTGATTCACCCCCCCACTTT. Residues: CASSQEDRGDSPPHF.

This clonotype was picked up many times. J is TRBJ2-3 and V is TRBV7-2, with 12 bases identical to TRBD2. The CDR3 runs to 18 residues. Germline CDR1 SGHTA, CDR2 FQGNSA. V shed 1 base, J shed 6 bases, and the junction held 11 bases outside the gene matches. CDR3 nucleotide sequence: TGTGCCAGCAGCTTAGGATCCGGGACTAGCGGGTGGGCCGATACGCAGTATTTT. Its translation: CASSLGSGTSGWADTQYF.

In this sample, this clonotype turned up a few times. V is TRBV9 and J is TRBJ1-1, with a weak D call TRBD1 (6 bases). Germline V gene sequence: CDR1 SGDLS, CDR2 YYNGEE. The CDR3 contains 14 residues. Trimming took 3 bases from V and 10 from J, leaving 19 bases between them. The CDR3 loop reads CASSEGGLGVTAFF. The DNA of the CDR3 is TGTGCCAGCAGCGAAGGGGGTTTGGGGGTAACAGCTTTCTTT.

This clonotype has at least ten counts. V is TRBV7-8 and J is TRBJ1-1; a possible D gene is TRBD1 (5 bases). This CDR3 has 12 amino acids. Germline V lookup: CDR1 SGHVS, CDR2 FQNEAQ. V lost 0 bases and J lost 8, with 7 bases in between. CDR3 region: CASSLASGEAFF. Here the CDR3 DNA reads TGTGCCAGCAGCTTAGCTTCAGGGGAAGCTTTCTTT.

In DNA, the CDR3 is TGCAGTGCTATCCTAGCGGGGGGTGGGACCCAGTACTTC. It specifies CSAILAGGGTQYF. This rearrangement joins TRBV20-1 to TRBJ2-5, with TRBD2 matching over 11 bases. CDR1 DFQATT and CDR2 SNEGSKA come from the germline V gene (reference sequence). The CDR3 sequence is 13 residues long. Trimming took 4 bases from V and 7 from J; bases not matched to a gene: 5.

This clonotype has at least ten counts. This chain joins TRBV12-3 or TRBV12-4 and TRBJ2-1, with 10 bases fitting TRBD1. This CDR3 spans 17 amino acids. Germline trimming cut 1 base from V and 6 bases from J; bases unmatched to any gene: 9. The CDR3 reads CASSLGPTGGVSNEQFF. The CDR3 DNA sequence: TGTGCCAGCAGTTTAGGCCCGACAGGGGGCGTTAGCAATGAGCAGTTCTTC.